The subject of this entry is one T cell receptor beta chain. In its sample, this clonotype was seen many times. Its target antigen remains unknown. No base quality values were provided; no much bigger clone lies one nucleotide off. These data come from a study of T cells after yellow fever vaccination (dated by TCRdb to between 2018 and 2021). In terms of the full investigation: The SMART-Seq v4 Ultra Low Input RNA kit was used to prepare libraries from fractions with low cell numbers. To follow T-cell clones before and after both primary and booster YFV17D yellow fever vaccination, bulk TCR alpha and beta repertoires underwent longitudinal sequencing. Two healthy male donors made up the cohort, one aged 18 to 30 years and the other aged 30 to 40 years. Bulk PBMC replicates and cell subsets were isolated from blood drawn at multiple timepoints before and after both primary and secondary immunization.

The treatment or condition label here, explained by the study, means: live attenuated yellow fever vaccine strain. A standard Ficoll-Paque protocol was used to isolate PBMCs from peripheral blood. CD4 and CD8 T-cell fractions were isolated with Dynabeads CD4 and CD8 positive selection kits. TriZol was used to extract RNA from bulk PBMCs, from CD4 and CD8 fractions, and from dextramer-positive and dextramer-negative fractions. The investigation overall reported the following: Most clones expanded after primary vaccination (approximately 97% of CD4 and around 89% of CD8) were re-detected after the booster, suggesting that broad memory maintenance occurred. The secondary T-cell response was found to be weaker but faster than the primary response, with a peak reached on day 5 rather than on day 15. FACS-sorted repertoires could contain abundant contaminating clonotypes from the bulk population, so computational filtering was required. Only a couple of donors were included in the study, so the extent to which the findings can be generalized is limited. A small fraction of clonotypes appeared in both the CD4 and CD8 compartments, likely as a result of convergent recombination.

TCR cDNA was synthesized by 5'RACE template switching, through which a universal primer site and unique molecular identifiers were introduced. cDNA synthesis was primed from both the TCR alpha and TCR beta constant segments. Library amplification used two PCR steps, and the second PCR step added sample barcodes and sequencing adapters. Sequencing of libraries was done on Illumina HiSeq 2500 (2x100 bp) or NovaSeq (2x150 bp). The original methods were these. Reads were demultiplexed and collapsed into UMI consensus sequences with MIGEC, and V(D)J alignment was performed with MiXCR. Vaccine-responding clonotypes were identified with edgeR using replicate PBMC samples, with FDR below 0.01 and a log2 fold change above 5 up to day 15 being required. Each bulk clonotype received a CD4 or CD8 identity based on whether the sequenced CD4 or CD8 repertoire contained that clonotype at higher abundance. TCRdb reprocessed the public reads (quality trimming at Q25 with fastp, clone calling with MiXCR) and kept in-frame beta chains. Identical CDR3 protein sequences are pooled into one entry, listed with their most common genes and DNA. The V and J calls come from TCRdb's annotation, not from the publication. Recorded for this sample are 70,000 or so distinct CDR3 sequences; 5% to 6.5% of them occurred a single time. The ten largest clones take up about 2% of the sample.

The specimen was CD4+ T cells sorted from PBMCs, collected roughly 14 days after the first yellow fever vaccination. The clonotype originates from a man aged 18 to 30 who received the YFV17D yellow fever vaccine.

The CDR3 corresponds to CASSWGQDEQYF. The nucleotides are TGCGCCAGCAGCTGGGGGCAGGACGAGCAGTACTTC. Recombination connected TRBV5-1 to TRBJ2-7; TRBD1 is a weak D gene call, 6 bases matching. The CDR3 sequence holds 12 residues, the cysteine and phenylalanine included. Only CDR3 DNA remains: 36 bases, in frame from the first base. Trimming costs V 3 bases and J 5 bases, and their ends lie 9 bases apart. Based on the germline V gene, the CDR1 and CDR2 sequences are SGHRS and YFSETQ.